The T cell receptor beta chain under discussion was sequenced for a study of shared clonotypes between healthy human individuals. Across the study: The donor group consisted of a couple of women and a few men, aged 18 to 49. CD4 naive and memory got three plates each, CD8 naive two, CD8 memory one.

The assay was carried out at the deep level. Using immunoSEQ multiplex PCR, the repertoire was profiled, and TCRdb retains in-frame clones only, with some absent. The table has about 2 million clones, roughly 96% seen once. CDR1 is MDHEN, CDR2 SYDVKM, per germline. Trimming removed 11 bases at V and 16 bases at J, with 23 bases between. This CDR3 has 12 residues. The genes are TRBV28 and TRBJ1-4; perhaps TRBD1 as D (5 bases). This receptor was taken from a man in his late teens or twenties in good health. The sample was naive CD4+ T cells sorted from blood. Subset indicated: CD45RA+ positively selected. CDR3 sequence (DNA): TGTGCCTCCCGCGGGGCCGGCAGGGCTCCGTTTTTT. Protein: CASRGAGRAPFF.